The TCR beta chain described here comes from a study of post-analysis software for immune sequencing data. Across the study: Patients with relapsing-remitting, secondary progressive and progressive-relapsing multiple sclerosis courses were all represented. Overall study findings and caveats: TRBV5-6, TRBV5-1 and TRBV20-1 belonged to a set of roughly five TRBV segments that were more frequent in patients than controls. Strong co-clustering by F measure was evident for samples that had been prepared in the same batch. The study found significantly lower normalized Chao1 diversity in multiple sclerosis patients than in controls.

This clonotype occurred many times. Antigen specificity is unknown. This CDR3 spans 12 amino acids. V was shortened by 7 bases and J by 2 bases, with 8 bases between the two germline ends. Presence of unique molecular identifiers characterized the TCR beta cDNA libraries. One entry per CDR3 protein, called by TCRdb with MiXCR from the PCR reads. The sample has some 240,000 distinct CDR3 sequences, 35% to 40% seen once. Material for sequencing was blood. The receptor was isolated from a girl between 5 and 17 years old with multiple sclerosis. The chain links TRBV5-7 to TRBJ2-3; D gene uncertain. TRBV5-7 belongs to the ORF category, with a function that is uncertain. DNA of the CDR3: TGTGCCAGCGGGATCCCCACAGATACGCAGTATTTT. It encodes CASGIPTDTQYF.